This TCR beta chain derives from a study of shared clonotypes between healthy human individuals. Background on the study: Three CD4 naive, three CD4 memory, two CD8 naive and one CD8 memory plate were used per donor. Study-wide points: Clonotypes not shared had lower generation probabilities than those common to all four donors.

The donors, healthy adults who were HIV-negative, had experienced no recent acute infections or vaccinations. Every one of the donors was a Caucasian adult that lived in Nashville, Tennessee. This clone has a single count. Its antigen is undetermined. Clones were read by immunoSEQ multiplex PCR, and TCRdb kept only the in-frame ones, dropping some. This table has more than 1,200,000 clones, approximately 98.5% appearing once. The V segment lost 2 bases and the J segment 2 bases; nucleotides outside the gene matches: 10. Germline CDR1 and CDR2: SNHLY and FYNNEI. This CDR3 is 17 amino acids long. The source is a man aged 25-45 years in good health. Sequenced sample: naive CD4+ T cells sorted from blood. The sample's subset: CD45RA+ positively selected. This chain links TRBV2 with TRBJ2-5; 8 bases fit TRBD1. CDR3 loop: CASSESRTGFKQETQYF. The CDR3 coding sequence is TGTGCCAGCAGTGAATCTCGGACAGGGTTCAAACAAGAGACCCAGTACTTC.